The clone carrying this T cell receptor (beta chain) occurred many times. Its specificity is unknown. Original analysis: Building a distant-metastasis classifier for papillary thyroid cancer drew on CDR3 differences across clinicopathological groups. TCRdb reanalyzed the PCR reads via MiXCR. The V and J calls follow TCRdb's processing rather than the paper's. The table has more than 85,000 clones, 8% to 9.5% seen once. These data come from a study of metastatic and nonmetastatic thyroid tumors. About the research overall: Repertoire comparisons spanned blood and tumor or nodule tissue from malignant and benign thyroid patients.

Patients had received no treatment of any kind before thyroid surgery. Broader study findings: In both blood and tumor samples, TCR beta diversity was reported significantly higher for malignant than benign nodules.

This CDR3 has 12 residues. V gave up 7 bases and J gave up 8 bases, with 14 bases separating them. The germline V gene encodes CDR1 LNHDA and CDR2 SQIVND (reference sequence). The material sequenced was blood. This TCR was sampled from a female donor with papillary thyroid cancer or a benign thyroid nodule (not recorded which). Some clones in this sample may be carry-over from other donors' samples. The V and J genes are TRBV19 and TRBJ1-2, with D hard to call. The CDR3 here is CASKDGVRGYTF. The DNA of the CDR3 is TGTGCCAGTAAGGACGGGGTGAGAGGCTACACCTTC.